Listed here are 20 T cell receptor beta chains from one sample, sequenced in a study of Graves' ophthalmopathy and Graves' hyperthyroidism. RNA transcripts were the template, and TCR beta CDR3 regions were amplified from them. An initial RT-PCR round employing HTBI primers preceded a second-round multiplex PCR. TCRdb passed the multiplex PCR reads through MiXCR, listing each CDR3 protein once. This table holds about 240,000 distinct CDR3 sequences, 45% to 55% found once. Sequenced material: peripheral blood. The receptor set was obtained from an adult man with Graves' ophthalmopathy.

Turning to this clonotype: This could be a read error, since a much larger clone is one nucleotide away. The chain is built from TRBV10-3 and TRBJ1-5; 7 nucleotides match TRBD1. This CDR3 is built from 13 residues. Trimming at V came to 10 bases and at J to 3 bases, leaving 6 bases not matched to a gene. CDR1 and CDR2 from the germline V gene are ENHRY and SYGVKD. The CDR3 bases are TGTGCCAGCAGGGGACAGAACAATCAGCCCCAGCATTTT. Protein product: CASRGQNNQPQHF.

This clonotype was counted between two and nine times. The chain links TRBV7-8 to TRBJ2-7; 10 bases align to TRBD1. The CDR3 sequence is 15 residues long. CDR1 and CDR2 (germline): SGHVS, FQNEAQ. With 3 bases clipped from V and 4 bases from J, the junction kept 6 bases outside the gene matches. As DNA, the CDR3 is TGTGCCAGCAGCTTCGGACAGGGGGGAACATACGAGCAGTACTTC. Translated: CASSFGQGGTYEQYF. The whole variable domain, filled in from reference TRBV7-8 and TRBJ2-7, reads GAGVSQSPRYKVAKRGQDVALRCDPISGHVSLFWYQQALGQGPEFLTYFQNEAQLDKSGLPSDRFFAERPEGSVSTLKIQRTQQEDSAVYLCASSFGQGGTYEQYFGPGTRLTVT.

The chain combines TRBV10-1 with TRBJ2-5, with a possible D match to TRBD2 (5 bases). The length of the CDR3 is 15 residues. V shed 8 bases and J shed 2 bases, with 18 bases lying between them. Germline values: CDR1 WNHNN, CDR2 SYGVQD (reference sequence). This CDR3 is CASVDRGSTQETQYF. The CDR3 DNA follows: TGCGCCAGCGTTGACCGGGGATCCACTCAAGAGACCCAGTACTTC.

The CDR3 DNA reads TGCGCCAGCAGCCAAAGGACAGGGAATGGCGGCTACACCTTC. Residues: CASSQRTGNGGYTF. The chain is built from TRBV5-1 and TRBJ1-2; the match to TRBD1 covers 8 bases. Per the germline V gene, CDR1 is SGHRS and CDR2 is YFSETQ. V lost 4 bases and J lost 8; bases outside the gene matches: 10. This CDR3 comprises 14 residues.

This clonotype was picked up a small number of times. J is TRBJ1-3 and V is TRBV9, with a weak D call TRBD1 (5 bases). CDR1 and CDR2 from the germline V gene are SGDLS and YYNGEE. This CDR3 region has 14 residues. The V and J ends lost 6 bases and 4 bases respectively, with 14 bases between them. The CDR3 loop reads CASNRQGYGNTIYF. The CDR3 DNA sequence: TGTGCCAGCAACAGGCAGGGATACGGAAACACCATATATTTT.

The genes are TRBV7-2 and TRBJ1-2; 9 nucleotides match TRBD1. CDR1 and CDR2 from the germline V gene are SGHTA and FQGNSA. Trimming removed 5 bases from V and 4 bases from J; junction bases left unmatched: 5. The CDR3 totals 14 residues. This chain's CDR3 is CASSPGTGLYGYTF. Here the CDR3 DNA reads TGTGCCAGCAGCCCAGGGACAGGGCTCTATGGCTACACCTTC.

On this clonotype itself: One end of the junction varies from germline; a read error may be responsible. The chain links TRBV7-9 to TRBJ1-1, with TRBD1 matching over 9 bases. CDR1 and CDR2 (germline): SEHNR, FQNEAQ (reference sequence). The CDR3 spans 17 residues. The CDR3 here is CASSLAAGTGQNTEAFF. The CDR3 DNA sequence: TGTGCCAGCAGCCTAGCCGCCGGGACAGGGCAGAACACTGAAGCTTTCTTT.

V is TRBV24-1 and J is TRBJ1-1; 9 nucleotides agree with TRBD1. V lost 11 bases to trimming and J lost 0 bases; unmatched junction nucleotides: 9. The CDR3 contains 15 residues. In germline, CDR1 is KGHDR, CDR2 SFDVKD. The CDR3 region is CASSSGTGLNTEAFF. The CDR3 DNA is TGTGCCAGCAGCTCCGGGACAGGGTTGAACACTGAAGCTTTCTTT.

About this clonotype itself: It may be a read error: a sequence one base away is much more abundant. No conserved phenylalanine or tryptophan ends this CDR3, so it is likely a read error. The chain couples TRBV10-3 to TRBJ1-1, with D possibly TRBD1 on 5 matching bases. This CDR3 is built from 12 residues. Per germline, CDR1 ENHRY and CDR2 SYGVKD. V was trimmed by 3 bases and J by 3 bases, leaving 5 bases between them. CDR3 DNA: TGTGCCATCAGTGAAGGGGACACTGAAGCTTTCCTT. It specifies CAISEGDTEAFL.

The chain couples TRBV29-1 to TRBJ2-7; D ambiguous. The CDR3 length is 12 residues. Germline-derived CDR1 and CDR2 are SQVTM and ANQGSEA. V shed 1 base and J shed 2 bases, with 6 bases lying between them. The CDR3 sequence is CSVEGGAYEQYF. The CDR3 region has the DNA TGCAGCGTTGAAGGGGGTGCCTACGAGCAGTACTTC.

About this clonotype itself: This may arise from a read error, as a much more abundant clone is one base away. The chain is built from TRBV29-1 and TRBJ1-2, with D hard to call. V was cut by 6 bases and J by 4 bases, with 18 bases left in between. CDR3 length: 14 amino acids. Germline V gives CDR1 SQVTM, CDR2 ANQGSEA. The CDR3 sequence is CSVPDGMEVYGYTF. CDR3 in DNA: TGCAGCGTGCCGGACGGGATGGAAGTCTATGGCTACACCTTC.

Concerning this clonotype itself: This clone may be a read error of a much larger clone one base away. The chain uses TRBV7-2 and TRBJ2-5; a weak D match, TRBD1 (6 bases). Germline V gives CDR1 SGHTA, CDR2 FQGNSA. The CDR3 totals 11 residues. V was trimmed by 8 bases and J by 8 bases, leaving 12 bases between them. CDR3 amino acids: CASGGQGTQYF. CDR3 DNA: TGTGCCAGCGGGGGCCAGGGTACCCAGTACTTC.

The J gene is TRBJ1-1, the V gene TRBV7-6; D is ambiguous. V was shortened by 3 bases and J by 4 bases, with 9 bases between the two germline ends. CDR3 length: 13 residues. The V gene's germline CDR1 is SGHVS and CDR2 FNYEAQ. Here the CDR3 reads CASSFSSLTEAFF. The CDR3 coding sequence is TGTGCCAGCAGCTTCTCATCTCTCACTGAAGCTTTCTTT.

This clonotype was counted a few times. The CDR3 DNA follows: TGTGCCAGCAGCCAAGACGGACAGGGAGGTCAGCCCCAGCATTTT. As protein: CASSQDGQGGQPQHF. The chain combines TRBV3-1 with TRBJ1-5, with 8 bases matching TRBD1. The germline V gene encodes CDR1 LGHDT and CDR2 YNNKEL (reference sequence). V lost 0 bases to trimming and J lost 6 bases; unmatched junction nucleotides: 4. The CDR3 is 15 residues long.

The rearrangement joins TRBV16 to TRBJ2-5; 7 nucleotides agree with TRBD1. V dropped 4 bases and J dropped 4; count of bases not matched to a gene: 6. The CDR3 loop spans 14 amino acids. Germline assignment: CDR1 KGHSY and CDR2 FQNENV. CDR3 nucleotides: TGTGCCAGCAGCCGACAGGGATTTCCAGAGACCCAGTACTTC. It codes for CASSRQGFPETQYF.

This chain uses TRBV4-2 with TRBJ1-1, with D maybe TRBD1 (6 bases). V dropped 4 bases and J dropped 0 bases, with 15 bases sitting between them. The CDR3 totals 16 residues. Germline-derived CDR1 and CDR2 are LGHNA and YNFKEQ. The CDR3: CASSPGHRYLNTEAFF. The CDR3 DNA sequence: TGTGCCAGCAGCCCGGGACATCGTTATTTGAACACTGAAGCTTTCTTT.

The chain is built from TRBV9 and TRBJ1-1; D might be TRBD1 (6 bases). Trimming stripped 2 bases from V and 0 bases from J, with 8 bases between. The CDR3 is made up of 14 amino acids. Germline values: CDR1 SGDLS, CDR2 YYNGEE. This chain's CDR3 is CASSVGHLNTEAFF. The CDR3, as DNA: TGTGCCAGCAGCGTGGGACACCTGAACACTGAAGCTTTCTTT.

The CDR3: CSVRADRRQETQYF. CDR3 sequence (DNA): TGCAGCGTACGGGCGGACAGACGTCAAGAGACCCAGTACTTC. The gene calls are TRBV29-1 and TRBJ2-5, with D possibly being TRBD1 (6 bases). V dropped 6 bases and J dropped 2 bases, with 16 bases sitting between them. The germline CDR1 and CDR2 sequences are SQVTM and ANQGSEA. The CDR3 runs to 14 residues. The variable domain in full, with the rest retrieved from reference TRBV29-1 and TRBJ2-5, is SAVISQKPSRDICQRGTSLTIQCQVDSQVTMMFWYRQQPGQSLTLIATANQGSEATYESGFVIDKFPISRPNLTFSTLTVSNMSPEDSSIYLCSVRADRRQETQYFGPGTRLLVL.

A few counts support this clonotype. The chain couples TRBV7-3 to TRBJ1-6, with D possibly TRBD1 on 5 matching bases. Germline V lookup: CDR1 SGHTA, CDR2 FQGTGA. Trimming left V 1 base short and J 11 bases short, with 12 bases between. The CDR3 runs to 14 residues. CDR3 sequence reads: CASSLMGGTAPLHF. CDR3 in DNA: TGTGCCAGCAGCTTAATGGGAGGGACGGCACCCCTCCACTTT.

In its sample, this clonotype was seen many times. The chain joins TRBV10-3 to TRBJ1-3; TRBD1 is a possible D gene (5 bases). Between the trimmed V and J ends, which lost 3 bases and 0 bases, there was a span of 9 bases. The CDR3 runs 15 residues. Per the germline V gene, CDR1 is ENHRY and CDR2 is SYGVKD. For the CDR3, the DNA is TGTGCCATCAGTGACCCGACAGTCTCTGGAAACACCATATATTTT. It codes for CAISDPTVSGNTIYF.